This T cell receptor beta chain originates from a study of control samples from healthy donors and cancer patients. Trimming removed 4 bases at V and 0 bases at J, with 25 bases between. The length of the CDR3 is 20 residues. Assay used: immunoSEQ multiplex PCR; TCRdb lists only in-frame clones, some missing. The sample includes roughly 88,000 clones, just over 90% of them seen just once. The chain carries TRBV23-1 and TRBJ1-3; D remains unclear. TRBV23-1 is flagged as an ORF with uncertain function. The sequencing input was blood. The origin of this receptor is a woman in her twenties or thirties in good health. For the CDR3, the DNA is TGCGCCAGCAGTCGACGGAAGCAGCGACAACTAAGGAGCTCTGGAAACACCATATATTTT. The encoded protein is CASSRRKQRQLRSSGNTIYF.